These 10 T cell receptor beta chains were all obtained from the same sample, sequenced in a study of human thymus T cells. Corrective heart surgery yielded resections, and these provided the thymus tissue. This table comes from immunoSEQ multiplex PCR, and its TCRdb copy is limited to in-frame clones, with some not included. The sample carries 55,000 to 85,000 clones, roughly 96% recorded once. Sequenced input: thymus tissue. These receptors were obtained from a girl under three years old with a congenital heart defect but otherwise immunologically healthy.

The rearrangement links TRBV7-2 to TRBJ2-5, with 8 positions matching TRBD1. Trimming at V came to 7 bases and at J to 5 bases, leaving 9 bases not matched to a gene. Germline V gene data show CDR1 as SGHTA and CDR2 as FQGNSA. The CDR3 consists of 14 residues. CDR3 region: CASNPTGDGETQYF. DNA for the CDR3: TGTGCCAGCAACCCGACAGGGGATGGGGAGACCCAGTACTTC.

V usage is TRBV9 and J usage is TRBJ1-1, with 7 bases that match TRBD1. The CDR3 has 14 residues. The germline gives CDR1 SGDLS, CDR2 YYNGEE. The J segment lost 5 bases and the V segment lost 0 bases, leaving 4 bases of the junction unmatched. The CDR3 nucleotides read TGTGCCAGCAGCGTAGGGACAGGAAGGACTGAAGCTTTCTTT. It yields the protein CASSVGTGRTEAFF.

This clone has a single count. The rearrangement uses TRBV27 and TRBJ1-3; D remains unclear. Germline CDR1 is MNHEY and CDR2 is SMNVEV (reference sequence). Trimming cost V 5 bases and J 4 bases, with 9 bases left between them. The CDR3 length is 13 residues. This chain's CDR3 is CASSPAWGNTIYF. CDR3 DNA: TGTGCCAGCAGTCCGGCATGGGGAAACACCATATATTTT.

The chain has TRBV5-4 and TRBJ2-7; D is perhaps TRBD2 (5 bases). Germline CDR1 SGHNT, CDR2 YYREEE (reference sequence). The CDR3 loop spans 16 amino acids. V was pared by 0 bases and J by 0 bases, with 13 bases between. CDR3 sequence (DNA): TGTGCCAGCAGCTTGGCCCCGACTAAAAACTCCTACGAGCAGTACTTC. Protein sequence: CASSLAPTKNSYEQYF.

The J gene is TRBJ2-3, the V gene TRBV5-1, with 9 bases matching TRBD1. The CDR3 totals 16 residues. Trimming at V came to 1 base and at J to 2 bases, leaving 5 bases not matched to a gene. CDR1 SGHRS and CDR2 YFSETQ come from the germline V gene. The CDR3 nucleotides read TGCGCCAGCAGCTTGTGGACAGGGGCGTCCACAGATACGCAGTATTTT. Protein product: CASSLWTGASTDTQYF.

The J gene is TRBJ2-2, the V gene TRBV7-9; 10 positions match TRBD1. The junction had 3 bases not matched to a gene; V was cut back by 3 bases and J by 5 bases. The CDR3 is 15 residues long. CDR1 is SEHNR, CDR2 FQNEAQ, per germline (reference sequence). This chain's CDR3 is CASSLRQGATGELFF. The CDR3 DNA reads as TGTGCCAGCAGCTTGAGACAGGGGGCGACCGGGGAGCTGTTTTTT.

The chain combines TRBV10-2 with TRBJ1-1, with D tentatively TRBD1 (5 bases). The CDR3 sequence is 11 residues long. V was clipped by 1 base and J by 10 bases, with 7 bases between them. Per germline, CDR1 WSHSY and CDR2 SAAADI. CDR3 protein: CASSELGGAFF. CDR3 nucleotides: TGCGCCAGCAGTGAGTTGGGGGGAGCTTTCTTT.

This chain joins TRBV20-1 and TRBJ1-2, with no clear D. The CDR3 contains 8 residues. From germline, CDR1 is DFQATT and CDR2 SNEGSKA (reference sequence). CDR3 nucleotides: TGCAGCTCCCGCGGCTACACCTTC. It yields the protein CSSRGYTF.

CDR3: CASDTARTDTQYF. CDR3 nucleotide sequence: TGTGCCAGCGACACAGCACGCACAGATACGCAGTATTTT. The V call is TRBV2, the J call TRBJ2-3; D unclear. V lost 8 bases and J lost 1, with 10 bases in between. The CDR3 runs to 13 residues. Looked up from germline, CDR1 is SNHLY and CDR2 is FYNNEI.

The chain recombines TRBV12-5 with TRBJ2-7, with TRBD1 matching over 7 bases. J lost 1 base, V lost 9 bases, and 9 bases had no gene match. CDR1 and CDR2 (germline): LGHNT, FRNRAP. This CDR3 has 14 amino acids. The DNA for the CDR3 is TGTGCTAGAATCTCAGGGGGATGGTCCTACGAGCAGTACTTC. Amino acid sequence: CARISGGWSYEQYF.